The subject of this entry is one T cell receptor beta chain. The antigen is undetermined. The data derive from a study of cytomegalovirus exposure and HLA in healthy donors. CDR3 length: 14 residues. Trimming took 1 base from V and 2 from J, leaving 9 bases between them. Germline CDR1 is SGHRS and CDR2 is YFSETQ. PCR used 60 Vbeta primers and 13 Jbeta primers. Clones were sequenced by immunoSEQ multiplex PCR, and TCRdb holds only the in-frame ones, with some missing. The table has around 140,000 clones, around four fifths seen once. General study results and limits: It was shown in a later analysis that HLA-associated TCR beta chains were more clonally expanded than other, equally common chains. In vitro testing confirmed a few CMV-associated chains as specific for CMV antigens. The authors assumed roughly uniform sequencing depth across donors for presence/absence analyses.

The source material was PBMCs. The TCR originated in a woman aged 40 to 50 in good health and CMV-seronegative. The V and J genes are TRBV5-1 and TRBJ1-1; D is ambiguous. CDR3 amino acids: CASSLTNSNTEAFF. The CDR3 coding sequence is TGCGCCAGCAGCTTGACCAACAGTAACACTGAAGCTTTCTTT.